This T cell receptor (beta chain) originates from a study of shared clonotypes between healthy human individuals. General observations from the study: Sharing across several donors was seen in roughly 5.2% of naive CD4 clonotypes.

The table came from immunoSEQ multiplex PCR; TCRdb's copy has only in-frame clones and leaves some out. The data contain approximately 1.4 million clones, around 98% of them seen just once; the ten biggest clones take up around 0.47%. To note about this clone: As yet, its antigen is unknown.

CDR3 length: 12 amino acids. V lost 7 bases and J lost 2, with 6 bases in between. Germline V gene data show CDR1 as LNHDA and CDR2 as SQIVND (reference sequence). This rearrangement joins TRBV19 to TRBJ1-3, with no clear D. The sequence derives from a man aged 30 to 39 in good health. The sequenced material came from naive CD4+ T cells sorted from blood. Specified subset: CD45RA+ positively selected. CDR3 region: CASKDAGNTIYF. CDR3 DNA: TGTGCCAGTAAGGATGCTGGAAACACCATATATTTT.